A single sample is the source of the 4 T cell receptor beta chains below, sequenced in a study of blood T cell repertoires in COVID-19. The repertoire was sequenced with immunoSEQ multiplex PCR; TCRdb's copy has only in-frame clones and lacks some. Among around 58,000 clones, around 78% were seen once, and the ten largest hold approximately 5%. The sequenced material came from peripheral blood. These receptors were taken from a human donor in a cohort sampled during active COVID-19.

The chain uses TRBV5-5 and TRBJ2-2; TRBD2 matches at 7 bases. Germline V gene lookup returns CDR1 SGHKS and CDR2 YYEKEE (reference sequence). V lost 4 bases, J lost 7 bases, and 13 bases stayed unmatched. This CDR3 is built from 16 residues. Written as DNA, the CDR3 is TGTGCCAGCAGCCGCCGGCCTGTTGGGGGGGACGGGGAGCTGTTTTTT. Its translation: CASSRRPVGGDGELFF.

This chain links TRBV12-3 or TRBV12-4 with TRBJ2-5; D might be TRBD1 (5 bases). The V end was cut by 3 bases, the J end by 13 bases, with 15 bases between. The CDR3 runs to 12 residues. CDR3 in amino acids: CASSLTVPDLYF. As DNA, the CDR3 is TGTGCCAGCAGTTTGACAGTCCCCGACCTGTACTTC.

This CDR3 is CASSPGMAGAQETQYF. The CDR3 bases are TGCGCCAGCAGCCCGGGGATGGCGGGGGCCCAAGAGACCCAGTACTTC. The chain links TRBV4-3 to TRBJ2-5; tentatively, D is TRBD2 (7 bases). The germline V gene encodes CDR1 LGHNA and CDR2 YSLEER. This CDR3 comprises 16 residues. Trimming took 4 bases from V and 1 from J, leaving 16 bases between them.

The CDR3 is CASSLTGSNIQYF. CDR3 DNA sequence: TGTGCCAGCAGCTTGACAGGGTCCAACATTCAGTACTTC. The rearrangement links TRBV6-2 or TRBV6-3 to TRBJ2-4, with 7 bases matching TRBD1. This CDR3 spans 13 amino acids. Germline values: CDR1 MNHEY, CDR2 SVGEGT. After removal of 6 bases from V and 7 bases from J, the junction contained 6 bases not matched to a gene.